Sequencing of this T cell receptor (beta chain) was carried out in a study of blood T cell repertoires in COVID-19. The study assigned cohorts using participant-reported clinical history. V shed 7 bases and J 2 bases; nucleotides not matched to a gene: 9. CDR1 SGHRS and CDR2 YFSETQ come from the germline V gene. The CDR3 spans 15 residues. Clones were read by immunoSEQ multiplex PCR, and TCRdb kept only the in-frame ones, dropping some. Among 250,000 or so clones listed, 88% were seen once. Material for sequencing was PBMCs or T cells enriched from blood (not recorded which). This sequence joins TRBV5-1 and TRBJ2-1; 7 bases match TRBD1. The clonotype was recovered from a woman aged 30 to 39 who had been exposed to COVID-19. The CDR3 region has the DNA TGCGCCAGCTTCAAGGGTGGGACAGCCTACAATGAGCAGTTCTTC. It is translated as CASFKGGTAYNEQFF.